This T cell receptor (beta chain) was profiled in a study of blood T cell repertoires in COVID-19. Only one count was recorded for this clone. Trimming cost V 0 bases and J 2 bases, with 10 bases left between them. Germline lookup yields CDR1 MGHRA and CDR2 YSYEKL. CDR3 length equals 15 residues. Libraries were prepared by immunoSEQ multiplex PCR; TCRdb keeps only in-frame clonotypes and omits some of them. The sample carries 200,000 to 250,000 clones, approximately 82% recorded once. The chain uses TRBV4-1 and TRBJ1-1; D is undetermined. This receptor was identified in a man younger than 45 who had recovered from COVID-19. Sequences were obtained from peripheral blood. In DNA, the CDR3 is TGCGCCAGCAGCCAAGAGCGGGTAGGCAACACTGAAGCTTTCTTT. Protein product: CASSQERVGNTEAFF.